This T cell receptor beta chain originates from a study of OX40 agonist ivuxolimab in advanced cancers. Libraries were prepared by immunoSEQ multiplex PCR; TCRdb keeps only in-frame clonotypes and omits some of them. Of about 88,000 clones in the sample, 75% to 90% were seen once. The CDR3 has 13 residues. The ends were cut back, 7 bases at V and 3 bases at J, with 10 bases in the middle. CDR1 is SGHVS and CDR2 is FQNEAQ in the germline V gene. Study-wide results and caveats: Expanded peripheral T-cell antigen specificity went undetermined. At 0.1 to 3.0 mg/kg and by week 6, CD4+ and CD8+ T cells in the blood had expanded clonally.

Samples of blood were obtained at baseline, on cycle 4 day 1, and on cycle 7 day 1. Notes on this clone: Antigen unknown.

The receptor comes from an adult with an advanced solid tumor such as melanoma, head and neck, liver or kidney cancer. This chain connects TRBV7-8 to TRBJ2-1; D unresolved. Sample: CD4+ or CD8+ T cells sorted from blood, taken in a trial of the OX40 agonist ivuxolimab. CDR3 in amino acids: CASTRRVYNEQFF. CDR3 bases: TGTGCCAGCACCCGTCGGGTCTACAATGAGCAGTTCTTC.